This TCR beta chain was recovered during a study of post-analysis software for immune sequencing data. Study-wide results and limits: TRBV5-6, TRBV5-1 and TRBV20-1 belonged to a set of roughly five TRBV segments that were more frequent in patients than controls. Normalized Chao1 diversity was significantly lower in multiple sclerosis patients than in controls.

V was trimmed by 0 bases and J by 10 bases, leaving 10 bases between them. The CDR3 is made up of 13 amino acids. The germline V gene has CDR1 LGHDT and CDR2 YNNKEL (reference sequence). Built from TCR beta cDNA, the libraries had unique molecular identifiers in them. Input populations of 1 to 10 million T cells gave rise to some 500,000 cDNA molecules. MiXCR, applied by TCRdb to the PCR reads, yields one record per CDR3 protein. The profile shows about 570,000 distinct CDR3 sequences, around 34% of them singletons. In regard to this clonotype: Its antigen is still unknown.

Sample: blood. The TCR was taken from a girl between 2 and 17 years old with multiple sclerosis. V gene TRBV3-1 combines with J gene TRBJ2-1; possibly TRBD1 for D (6 bases). The CDR3 sequence: CASSQDSRGEQFF. The CDR3 nucleotides are TGTGCCAGCAGCCAAGATTCTAGGGGGGAGCAGTTCTTC.